Below are 30 T cell receptor beta chains sequenced from a single sample in a study of PD-1 blockade in classical Hodgkin lymphoma. The assay was immunoSEQ multiplex PCR, and TCRdb's table has in-frame clones only and misses some. Of roughly 92,000 clones detected, around nine tenths appear once; the ten largest clones hold 2.5% to 3.5%. Each patient experienced a relapse that followed autologous stem cell transplantation, and brentuximab vedotin exposure varied. The sample was peripheral blood mononuclear cells (PBMCs), taken at baseline. The receptors derive from a human donor with classical Hodgkin lymphoma.

This chain joins TRBV6-5 and TRBJ1-2, with D uncertain. The CDR3 is 14 amino acids. Trimming cost V 4 bases and J 4 bases, with 13 bases left between them. Germline-derived CDR1 and CDR2 are MNHEY and SVGAGI. The CDR3 region is CASSFYSATYGYTF. In nucleotides, the CDR3 is TGTGCCAGCAGTTTCTACAGCGCTACCTATGGCTACACCTTC.

This clone was recorded once. The chain combines TRBV19 with TRBJ2-1; D is uncertain. V was trimmed by 3 bases and J by 6 bases, leaving 3 bases between them. Germline CDR1 reads LNHDA; CDR2 reads SQIVND (reference sequence). The CDR3 sequence is 11 residues long. Here the CDR3 DNA reads TGTGCCAGTAGTATGGGCAATGAGCAGTTCTTC. Translated, it gives CASSMGNEQFF.

The CDR3 bases are TGTGCCAGCACCCCCGGGGGCGCCGGGGAGCTGTTTTTT. It is translated as CASTPGGAGELFF. The chain joins TRBV6-6 to TRBJ2-2, with D tentatively TRBD1 or TRBD2 (6 bases each). Trimming shortened V by 7 bases and J by 6 bases, and 12 bases separated the two germline ends. This CDR3 is 13 amino acids long. Germline CDR1 and CDR2: MNHNY and SVGAGI (reference sequence).

CDR3 DNA sequence: TGCGCCAGCAGCTCGACAGGGGCGAGCTATGGCTACACCTTC. Its protein product is CASSSTGASYGYTF. The rearrangement joins TRBV5-1 to TRBJ1-2; TRBD1 agrees at 8 bases. The junction had 5 bases not matched to a gene; V was cut back by 3 bases and J by 4 bases. In germline, CDR1 is SGHRS, CDR2 YFSETQ. This CDR3 has 14 amino acids. Variable domain in full (rest from reference TRBV5-1 and TRBJ1-2): KAGVTQTPRYLIKTRGQQVTLSCSPISGHRSVSWYQQTPGQGLQFLFEYFSETQRNKGNFPGRFSGRQFSNSRSEMNVSTLELGDSALYLCASSSTGASYGYTFGSGTRLTVV.

The chain recombines TRBV5-8 with TRBJ2-1; 7 nucleotides line up with TRBD1. Germline V lookup: CDR1 SGHTS, CDR2 YDEGEE. V gave up 4 bases and J gave up 10 bases; unmatched junction bases: 8. CDR3 length: 13 residues. CDR3 protein: CASSARQGREQFF. The DNA for the CDR3 is TGTGCCAGCAGCGCAAGACAGGGAAGGGAGCAGTTCTTC.

The chain carries TRBV25-1 and TRBJ2-7; possibly TRBD1 for D (5 bases). The CDR3 consists of 14 residues. Trimming removed 0 bases from V and 2 bases from J, with 8 bases in between. CDR1 MGHDK and CDR2 SYGVNS come from the germline V gene. The CDR3 loop reads CASSEYRGTYEQYF. The CDR3 nucleotides are TGTGCCAGCAGTGAATATAGGGGCACCTACGAGCAGTACTTC.

The chain recombines TRBV28 with TRBJ2-1; 11 bases map to TRBD2. V lost 4 bases to trimming and J lost 14 bases; unmatched junction nucleotides: 13. This CDR3 contains 15 residues. Germline V gene data show CDR1 as MDHEN and CDR2 as SYDVKM. The CDR3 is CASSYIAGGPLWEFF. DNA for the CDR3: TGTGCCAGCAGTTACATAGCGGGAGGGCCCCTGTGGGAGTTCTTC.

V and J are TRBV6-5 and TRBJ1-1; D ambiguous. The CDR3 has 11 residues. Between the trimmed V and J ends, which lost 7 bases and 8 bases, there was a span of 11 bases. Germline CDR1 and CDR2: MNHEY and SVGAGI. The CDR3 sequence: CASTHGGEAFF. CDR3 bases: TGTGCCAGCACCCACGGTGGAGAAGCTTTCTTT.

This clone turned up a few times. The chain uses TRBV6-1 and TRBJ1-4; D not certain. Trimming left V 5 bases short and J 8 bases short, with 15 bases between. Germline assignment: CDR1 MNHNS and CDR2 SASEGT. The CDR3 is 14 amino acids. The CDR3 is CASSLGGLGEKLFF. CDR3 nucleotides: TGTGCCAGCAGTTTAGGTGGTCTGGGGGAAAAACTGTTTTTT.

This sequence joins TRBV29-1 and TRBJ2-3; 8 bases are a match to TRBD1. The CDR3 consists of 10 residues. The V gene's germline CDR1 is SQVTM and CDR2 ANQGSEA. CDR3 protein: CTGGENTQYF. The CDR3 DNA follows: TGCACAGGGGGCGAAAATACGCAGTATTTT.

This rearrangement joins TRBV6-1 to TRBJ2-7, with 11 bases that match TRBD2. The CDR3 is 13 amino acids. Germline loops: CDR1 MNHNS, CDR2 SASEGT. V lost 6 bases, J lost 4 bases, and 2 bases stayed unmatched. This CDR3 reads CASRGTSGYEQYF. The DNA of the CDR3 is TGTGCCAGCAGAGGGACTAGCGGATACGAGCAGTACTTC.

The chain is built from TRBV29-1 and TRBJ2-7; D may be TRBD2 (6 bases). The germline V gene encodes CDR1 SQVTM and CDR2 ANQGSEA. The length of the CDR3 is 13 residues. Deletions cut 7 bases from V and 0 bases from J, with 13 bases between. CDR3 sequence: CSARGYTSYEQYF. CDR3 coding DNA: TGCAGCGCCCGGGGGTACACCTCCTACGAGCAGTACTTC.

The rearrangement uses TRBV19 and TRBJ1-4, with D possibly matching TRBD1 (6 bases). This CDR3 contains 15 residues. Trimming removed 3 bases from V and 7 bases from J, with 15 bases in between. The germline V gene has CDR1 LNHDA and CDR2 SQIVND (reference sequence). The CDR3 region is CASSINWGAGEKLFF. CDR3 DNA: TGTGCCAGTAGTATTAACTGGGGGGCTGGTGAAAAACTGTTTTTT.

The chain recombines TRBV5-1 with TRBJ1-4; possible D gene TRBD1, 5 bases. The germline V gene encodes CDR1 SGHRS and CDR2 YFSETQ. The CDR3 is made up of 18 amino acids. Trimming removed 0 bases at V and 3 bases at J, with 18 bases between. The CDR3 here is CASSLGAGSVAANEKLFF. CDR3 DNA sequence: TGCGCCAGCAGCTTGGGGGCAGGGAGTGTGGCGGCTAATGAAAAACTGTTTTTT.

The chain links TRBV10-2 to TRBJ2-1; a possible D gene is TRBD2 (5 bases). Germline CDR1 WSHSY, CDR2 SAAADI. Trimming shortened V by 3 bases and J by 8 bases, and 11 bases separated the two germline ends. The CDR3 spans 13 residues. Here the CDR3 reads CASSERRLDEQFF. DNA of the CDR3: TGCGCCAGCAGTGAACGGAGGCTCGATGAGCAGTTCTTC.

J is TRBJ2-1 and V is TRBV29-1; D could derive from TRBD1 or TRBD2 (7 bases each). Germline assignment: CDR1 SQVTM and CDR2 ANQGSEA. The V end was cut by 5 bases, the J end by 4 bases, with 18 bases between. This CDR3 has 15 residues. CDR3 protein: CSVQGGQFNYNEQFF. The CDR3 DNA is TGCAGCGTTCAGGGGGGGCAGTTCAATTACAATGAGCAGTTCTTC.

The V and J genes are TRBV13 and TRBJ2-7, with D perhaps matching TRBD1 or TRBD2 (6 bases each). Per germline, CDR1 PRHDT and CDR2 FYEKMQ (reference sequence). This CDR3 is 14 amino acids long. V dropped 7 bases and J dropped 1 base, with 14 bases sitting between them. The CDR3 region is CASTVWGASYEQYF. The CDR3 DNA is TGTGCCAGCACGGTTTGGGGGGCGTCCTACGAGCAGTACTTC.

In its sample, this clone was seen a few times. The rearrangement links TRBV5-1 to TRBJ2-7, with D maybe TRBD2 (6 bases). The CDR3 runs 14 residues. Germline-derived CDR1 and CDR2 are SGHRS and YFSETQ. V was trimmed by 8 bases and J by 4 bases, leaving 19 bases between them. The CDR3 nucleotides read TGCGCCAGTTGGGACCCGGGAGCCGTATACGAGCAGTACTTC. This encodes CASWDPGAVYEQYF.

The chain uses TRBV30 and TRBJ2-7; no definite D call. The CDR3 spans 15 residues. From germline, CDR1 is GTSNPN and CDR2 SVGIG (reference sequence). V lost 0 bases and J 7 bases, leaving 19 bases between the germline ends. The CDR3 sequence: CAWSVHAGLIREQYF. The CDR3 nucleotides read TGTGCCTGGAGTGTACATGCTGGGCTGATCCGGGAGCAGTACTTC.

V is TRBV30 and J is TRBJ2-2; 7 bases are a match to TRBD1. Germline CDR1 GTSNPN, CDR2 SVGIG (reference sequence). The CDR3 consists of 11 residues. J was trimmed by 6 bases and V by 5 bases; bases with no gene match: 0. CDR3 nucleotide sequence: TGTGCCTGGGGACAGGCCGGGGAGCTGTTTTTT. Translating it yields CAWGQAGELFF.

The V and J genes are TRBV25-1 and TRBJ1-5; a possible D gene is TRBD1 (6 bases). CDR3 size: 13 residues. Trimming removed 6 bases at V and 1 base at J, with 7 bases between. Germline V gene data show CDR1 as MGHDK and CDR2 as SYGVNS. The CDR3 loop reads CASRGQSNQPQHF. In DNA, the CDR3 is TGTGCCAGCAGAGGACAGAGCAATCAGCCCCAGCATTTT.

This chain joins TRBV10-2 and TRBJ2-7; perhaps TRBD2 as D (6 bases). CDR1 is WSHSY and CDR2 is SAAADI in the germline V gene. The CDR3 length is 18 residues. V gave up 0 bases and J gave up 2 bases, with 20 bases separating them. The chain's CDR3 is CASSESMVARGGTYEQYF. The CDR3 region has the DNA TGCGCCAGCAGTGAGTCGATGGTAGCGCGGGGTGGCACCTACGAGCAGTACTTC.

This clone was picked up one time. In DNA, the CDR3 is TGTGCCAGCAGCCGGCAGGTCGGGAGTTTCTACGAGCAGTACTTC. This sequence encodes CASSRQVGSFYEQYF. The rearrangement links TRBV7-2 to TRBJ2-7; TRBD2 is a possible D gene (6 bases). This CDR3 has 15 amino acids. Germline V CDR1 and CDR2: SGHTA, FQGNSA. V was pared by 5 bases and J by 3 bases, with 17 bases between. The variable domain in full, completed from reference TRBV7-2 and TRBJ2-7, reads GAGVSQSPSNKVTEKGKDVELRCDPISGHTALYWYRQSLGQGLEFLIYFQGNSAPDKSGLPSDRFSAERTGGSVSTLTIQRTQQEDSAVYLCASSRQVGSFYEQYFGPGTRLTVT.

This chain joins TRBV7-6 and TRBJ1-1; D may be TRBD1 (5 bases). This CDR3 comprises 16 residues. From germline, CDR1 is SGHVS and CDR2 FNYEAQ. V was cut by 1 base and J by 5 bases, with 17 bases left in between. The CDR3 is CASSLGEMGRGTEAFF. CDR3 nucleotides: TGTGCCAGCAGCTTAGGGGAGATGGGGCGAGGGACTGAAGCTTTCTTT.

The chain employs TRBV6-1 and TRBJ2-3; D is ambiguous. Germline V gene lookup returns CDR1 MNHNS and CDR2 SASEGT. Trimming shortened V by 4 bases and J by 1 base, and 15 bases separated the two germline ends. The CDR3 covers 16 residues. CDR3: CASSGLNEVGTDTQYF. The DNA for the CDR3 is TGTGCCAGCAGTGGACTCAACGAGGTTGGCACAGATACGCAGTATTTT.

The chain employs TRBV27 and TRBJ2-5; D assignment may be TRBD1 or TRBD2 (5 bases each). The CDR3 has 15 residues. Germline V lookup: CDR1 MNHEY, CDR2 SMNVEV (reference sequence). V dropped 6 bases and J dropped 4 bases, with 18 bases sitting between them. The CDR3 sequence is CASRERDPGRETQYF. CDR3 in DNA: TGTGCCAGCAGGGAGAGGGACCCAGGGCGAGAGACCCAGTACTTC.

This chain connects TRBV27 to TRBJ2-7; D possibly matches TRBD1 or TRBD2 (6 bases each). The CDR3 length is 16 residues. Germline V gene sequence: CDR1 MNHEY, CDR2 SMNVEV (reference sequence). V was clipped by 4 bases and J by 7 bases, with 23 bases between them. CDR3 nucleotide sequence: TGTGCCAGCAGTTCCGAGAGGCTGACAGGACGGGGGGAGCAGTACTTC. It encodes CASSSERLTGRGEQYF.

V usage is TRBV25-1 and J usage is TRBJ2-7; D may be TRBD2 (5 bases). Germline V gene lookup returns CDR1 MGHDK and CDR2 SYGVNS. This CDR3 comprises 14 residues. Deletions cut 2 bases from V and 1 base from J, with 9 bases between. CDR3 protein: CASSEAGISYEQYF. The CDR3 nucleotides are TGTGCCAGCAGTGAAGCCGGGATTTCCTACGAGCAGTACTTC.

V and J are TRBV19 and TRBJ1-1, with D maybe TRBD1 (6 bases). Germline CDR1 reads LNHDA; CDR2 reads SQIVND (reference sequence). The germline V and J ends were trimmed by 0 bases and 7 bases, with 15 bases remaining between them. CDR3 length: 15 amino acids. The CDR3 here is CASSIEGRGFREAFF. DNA of the CDR3: TGTGCCAGTAGTATAGAAGGTAGGGGGTTTCGTGAAGCTTTCTTT. Variable domain in full (rest from reference TRBV19 and TRBJ1-1): DGGITQSPKYLFRKEGQNVTLSCEQNLNHDAMYWYRQDPGQGLRLIYYSQIVNDFQKGDIAEGYSVSREKKESFPLTVTSAQKNPTAFYLCASSIEGRGFREAFFGQGTRLTVV.

The rearrangement links TRBV30 to TRBJ1-2; possible D gene TRBD1, 5 bases. CDR3 size: 13 residues. Trimming took off 4 bases at V and 1 base at J, with 10 bases between the two ends. Germline values: CDR1 GTSNPN, CDR2 SVGIG (reference sequence). The CDR3 here is CAWTPGVNYGYTF. The CDR3 nucleotides are TGTGCCTGGACTCCGGGGGTTAACTATGGCTACACCTTC.